These 28 T cell receptor beta chains share one sample of origin, sequenced in a study of blood T cell repertoires in COVID-19. Produced via immunoSEQ multiplex PCR; TCRdb's table is partial and in-frame only. The data show hundreds of thousands of clones, roughly 91% seen once. The sample consisted of peripheral blood. These receptors were collected from a woman aged 50 to 65 with COVID-19, enrolled during active disease.

CDR3 in DNA: TGCGCCAGCTGGACTAGCGGGGGGGCCGGAGATACGCAGTATTTT. This sequence encodes CASWTSGGAGDTQYF. The rearrangement uses TRBV5-1 and TRBJ2-3; TRBD2 matches at 15 bases. From germline, CDR1 is SGHRS and CDR2 YFSETQ. The CDR3 sequence is 15 residues long. V was pared by 7 bases and J by 5 bases, with 5 bases of the junction left unmatched. The full variable domain, rest sourced from reference TRBV5-1 and TRBJ2-3, is KAGVTQTPRYLIKTRGQQVTLSCSPISGHRSVSWYQQTPGQGLQFLFEYFSETQRNKGNFPGRFSGRQFSNSRSEMNVSTLELGDSALYLCASWTSGGAGDTQYFGPGTRLTVL.

The gene calls are TRBV12-3 or TRBV12-4 and TRBJ1-5, with a tentative D call TRBD1 (5 bases). The CDR3 extends over 13 amino acids. The V end lost 7 bases, the J end lost 5 bases, and 12 bases lay between the germline ends. The CDR3, as DNA: TGTGCCAGCACCGTCGGAGGGGATCAGCCCCAGCATTTT. This codes for CASTVGGDQPQHF.

There are a few counts of this clone. CDR3 DNA sequence: TGTGCCAGCAGTTTGAGTCATGAAAAACTGTTTTTT. Encoded protein: CASSLSHEKLFF. This chain uses TRBV12-3 or TRBV12-4 with TRBJ1-4; D unclear. The CDR3 loop spans 12 amino acids. V lost 3 bases and J 6 bases, leaving 5 bases between the germline ends.

The gene calls are TRBV30 and TRBJ1-4, with 9 nucleotides matching TRBD1. Germline assignment: CDR1 GTSNPN and CDR2 SVGIG (reference sequence). The CDR3 length is 14 residues. Germline trimming cut 2 bases from V and 8 bases from J; bases unmatched to any gene: 6. The CDR3 sequence: CAWSLGTGSEKLFF. In DNA form, the CDR3 reads TGTGCCTGGAGTCTGGGGACAGGGTCAGAAAAACTGTTTTTT.

The chain links TRBV3-1 (or the pseudogene TRBV3-2) to TRBJ2-3; 13 positions agree with TRBD2. Germline-derived CDR1 and CDR2 are LGHDT and YNNKEL (reference sequence). Trimming at V came to 10 bases and at J to 4 bases, leaving 2 bases not matched to a gene. The CDR3 consists of 13 residues. The DNA of the CDR3 is TGTGCCACCACTAGCGGGGGGGCAGATACGCAGTATTTT. Protein product: CATTSGGADTQYF.

V gene TRBV5-1 combines with J gene TRBJ1-1; a possible D gene is TRBD1 (5 bases). This CDR3 has 17 amino acids. The V end was cut by 4 bases, the J end by 5 bases, with 24 bases between. Germline CDR1 is SGHRS and CDR2 is YFSETQ. CDR3 region: CASSLFPGAKGGTEAFF. The CDR3 coding sequence is TGCGCCAGCAGCCTTTTTCCCGGGGCCAAGGGAGGGACTGAAGCTTTCTTT.

The rearrangement joins TRBV19 to TRBJ1-2, with no clear D. The V gene's germline CDR1 is LNHDA and CDR2 SQIVND (reference sequence). Deletions cut 5 bases from V and 6 bases from J, with 13 bases between. This CDR3 is built from 13 residues. The CDR3: CASSRTSMNGYTF. CDR3 DNA sequence: TGTGCCAGTAGTCGTACATCGATGAATGGCTACACCTTC.

The V call is TRBV6-6, the J call TRBJ1-6, with D unresolved. Germline lookup yields CDR1 MNHNY and CDR2 SVGAGI (reference sequence). This CDR3 is built from 15 residues. Trimming shortened V by 3 bases and J by 5 bases, and 11 bases separated the two germline ends. The CDR3 protein is CASSYGPEDNSPLHF. The DNA of the CDR3 is TGTGCCAGCAGTTATGGTCCAGAAGATAATTCACCCCTCCACTTT.

This chain joins TRBV3-1 (or the pseudogene TRBV3-2) and TRBJ2-7; TRBD1 aligns across 7 bases. V shed 0 bases, J shed 3 bases, and the junction held 17 bases outside the gene matches. The CDR3 sequence is 19 residues long. Germline lookup yields CDR1 LGHDT and CDR2 YNNKEL (reference sequence). This CDR3 reads CASSQDAAQGFSQVYEQYF. DNA for the CDR3: TGTGCCAGCAGCCAAGATGCGGCACAGGGGTTCAGCCAGGTCTACGAGCAGTACTTC.

The chain recombines TRBV10-3 with TRBJ1-1; 8 nucleotides line up with TRBD1. The V gene end was trimmed by 11 bases and the J gene end by 6 bases; junction bases not matched to a gene: 26. The CDR3 runs 18 residues. Germline V CDR1 and CDR2: ENHRY, SYGVKD. The CDR3 DNA reads TGTGCCTCCCTCCTCGGGGCAGGGGGCGATTTGCGTCTATCTGAAGCTTTCTTT. Translation gives CASLLGAGGDLRLSEAFF.

This clone was observed a single time. The rearrangement joins TRBV7-3 to TRBJ1-1, with D tentatively TRBD1 (5 bases). The CDR3 spans 16 residues. Trimming removed 5 bases at V and 4 bases at J, with 20 bases between. Germline V gene data show CDR1 as SGHTA and CDR2 as FQGTGA. CDR3 in DNA: TGTGCCAGCAGCCCCGCGGGGGGAGAAGGAATCACTGAAGCTTTCTTT. This gives the protein CASSPAGGEGITEAFF.

This clone appeared a single time. The gene calls are TRBV19 and TRBJ2-3; D is perhaps TRBD1 (6 bases). The germline V gene encodes CDR1 LNHDA and CDR2 SQIVND (reference sequence). This CDR3 spans 14 amino acids. Trimming removed 6 bases at V and 2 bases at J, with 12 bases between. Here the CDR3 reads CASRWGQTTDTQYF. The CDR3 nucleotides are TGTGCCAGTAGATGGGGACAAACCACAGATACGCAGTATTTT.

The CDR3 loop is CASQGMDSFEHTEAFF. CDR3 nucleotides: TGTGCCAGTCAGGGGATGGACAGCTTTGAACACACTGAAGCTTTCTTT. V and J are TRBV19 and TRBJ1-1; maybe TRBD1 (6 bases). With 8 bases removed from V and 3 bases from J, the gap between germline ends came to 22 bases. This CDR3 comprises 16 residues. Germline V lookup: CDR1 LNHDA, CDR2 SQIVND (reference sequence).

V is TRBV25-1 and J is TRBJ1-1; TRBD1 might be the D (6 bases). The CDR3 length is 15 residues. V lost 0 bases to trimming and J lost 2 bases, with 10 bases between them. CDR1 and CDR2 from the germline V gene are MGHDK and SYGVNS. Here the CDR3 reads CASSEYRGSNTEAFF. The CDR3 DNA reads TGTGCCAGCAGTGAATACAGGGGTTCTAACACTGAAGCTTTCTTT.

V is TRBV20-1 and J is TRBJ2-3, with D possibly TRBD2 on 5 matching bases. The germline CDR1 and CDR2 sequences are DFQATT and SNEGSKA (reference sequence). V was trimmed by 5 bases and J by 12 bases, leaving 15 bases between them. This CDR3 region has 11 residues. The DNA for the CDR3 is TGCAGTGCTCGCCGGAGGACTCGACAGTATTTT. It translates to CSARRRTRQYF.

The rearrangement links TRBV27 to TRBJ1-2, with no clear D. The germline gives CDR1 MNHEY, CDR2 SMNVEV (reference sequence). The CDR3 sequence is 14 residues long. With 5 bases removed from V and 4 bases from J, the gap between germline ends came to 14 bases. CDR3: CASSPHRSIYGYTF. The CDR3 DNA follows: TGTGCCAGCAGTCCACACCGATCCATCTATGGCTACACCTTC.

The rearrangement links TRBV4-2 to TRBJ1-5; the D gene is possibly TRBD1 (5 bases). The CDR3 consists of 18 residues. With 1 base removed from V and 4 bases from J, the gap between germline ends came to 20 bases. Germline V CDR1 and CDR2: LGHNA, YNFKEQ. This CDR3 is CASSQGAGPPMGNQPQHF. In DNA form, the CDR3 reads TGTGCCAGCAGCCAAGGGGCAGGGCCCCCGATGGGGAATCAGCCCCAGCATTTT.

The chain combines TRBV24-1 with TRBJ2-1, with D unresolved. The V end was cut by 4 bases, the J end by 0 bases, with 15 bases between. The CDR3 is 17 amino acids. The germline V gene encodes CDR1 KGHDR and CDR2 SFDVKD. The CDR3: CATSDPVPLTSYNEQFF. Written as DNA, the CDR3 is TGTGCCACCAGTGACCCTGTGCCACTAACCTCCTACAATGAGCAGTTCTTC.

V is TRBV30 and J is TRBJ1-2; 9 bases line up with TRBD1. The ends lost 3 bases at V and 5 bases at J; junction bases unmatched: 7. Germline CDR1 reads GTSNPN; CDR2 reads SVGIG (reference sequence). CDR3 length equals 14 residues. This CDR3 is CAWSSDRGNYGYTF. The CDR3 DNA follows: TGTGCCTGGAGCTCGGACAGGGGTAATTATGGCTACACCTTC.

The chain links TRBV3-1 (or the pseudogene TRBV3-2) to TRBJ1-2; 7 nucleotides line up with TRBD1. From germline, CDR1 is LGHDT and CDR2 YNNKEL (reference sequence). V gave up 1 base and J gave up 7 bases; unmatched junction bases: 3. The CDR3 consists of 13 residues. The DNA of the CDR3 is TGTGCCAGCAGCCAAGTACAGGGGTCTGGCTACACCTTC. Protein product: CASSQVQGSGYTF.

The V call is TRBV19, the J call TRBJ1-4; D unclear. V lost 10 bases and J lost 1, with 16 bases in between. CDR3 length: 15 residues. Germline loops: CDR1 LNHDA, CDR2 SQIVND (reference sequence). DNA of the CDR3: TGTGCCACCCTAGACGACGGGAAAACTAATGAAAAACTGTTTTTT. Residues: CATLDDGKTNEKLFF.

The rearrangement links TRBV7-9 to TRBJ2-5; D unclear. The CDR3 is 12 residues long. V was shortened by 1 base and J by 5 bases, with 5 bases between the two germline ends. Germline V gene sequence: CDR1 SEHNR, CDR2 FQNEAQ (reference sequence). In DNA, the CDR3 is TGTGCCAGCAGCTTAGTTCGGGAGACCCAGTACTTC. Encoded protein: CASSLVRETQYF.

The count of this clone is one. The J gene is TRBJ2-7, the V gene TRBV12-3 or TRBV12-4, with D perhaps TRBD1 (6 bases). V was trimmed by 4 bases and J by 3 bases, leaving 10 bases between them. The CDR3 has 13 amino acids. CDR3 nucleotide sequence: TGTGCCAGCAGTTCCGGACAGAACTACGAGCAGTACTTC. Amino acids: CASSSGQNYEQYF.

This chain connects TRBV28 to TRBJ2-1, with D tentatively TRBD2 (5 bases). Germline V lookup: CDR1 MDHEN, CDR2 SYDVKM. The CDR3 is 14 residues long. The V gene lost 8 bases and the J gene lost 2 bases, with 13 bases spanning the gap. The DNA for the CDR3 is TGTGCCAGCTTGTCCGCCGGGGCCTACAATGAGCAGTTCTTC. Protein product: CASLSAGAYNEQFF.

This chain uses TRBV5-1 with TRBJ2-1, with TRBD2 matching over 10 bases. CDR3 length: 16 amino acids. With V trimmed by 5 bases and J by 9 bases, 14 bases remained unmatched. Germline assignment: CDR1 SGHRS and CDR2 YFSETQ. CDR3 protein: CASRSGGASAPSEQFF. Here the CDR3 DNA reads TGCGCCAGCAGGAGCGGGGGGGCCTCTGCCCCAAGTGAGCAGTTCTTC.

This chain connects TRBV21-1 to TRBJ2-3; the table calls TRBD1, which could not be checked here. TRBV21-1 is described as a pseudogene. The CDR3 loop spans 15 amino acids. The CDR3 sequence is CASSKGAGGTDTQYF. The CDR3 nucleotides read TGTGCCAGCAGCAAAGGGGCAGGGGGCACAGATACGCAGTATTTT.

In this sample, this clone turned up a few times. The V gene is TRBV5-6, the J gene TRBJ1-5, with a weak D call TRBD1 (5 bases). The V and J ends lost 4 bases and 3 bases respectively, with 11 bases between them. CDR3 size: 14 residues. Germline V gene lookup returns CDR1 SGHDT and CDR2 YYEEEE. The CDR3 protein is CASSGGVANQPQHF. In nucleotides, the CDR3 is TGTGCCAGCAGCGGAGGGGTAGCCAATCAGCCCCAGCATTTT.

The V and J genes are TRBV6-6 and TRBJ1-2; D might be TRBD1 (5 bases). Trimming took off 7 bases at V and 8 bases at J, with 20 bases between the two ends. This CDR3 is built from 14 residues. Germline assignment: CDR1 MNHNY and CDR2 SVGAGI (reference sequence). The DNA of the CDR3 is TGTGCCAGCATTATCGACTGGGGCCTGGGGGGCTACACCTTC. Protein: CASIIDWGLGGYTF.